The rows below give T cell receptor beta chains drawn from one sample of a study of cytomegalovirus exposure and HLA in healthy donors. Assay used: immunoSEQ multiplex PCR; TCRdb lists only in-frame clones, some missing. The sample consists of 11,000 to 15,000 clones, 60% to 70% of them appearing once. The sample taken for sequencing was PBMCs. The receptors originated from a woman aged 50 to 65 in good health and CMV-seropositive. Both conserved end residues are part of each CDR3. Fields, in order: clone size, D gene, V gene, J gene, CDR3 protein, CDR3 DNA. A D gene is named only where the DNA matches it firmly. Rows give clone size only sometimes, using once, few, many, or a class for an expanded clone.

clone_size: -
d_call: TRBD1
v_call: TRBV30
j_call: TRBJ1-5
cdr3_aa: CAYGTGGSQPQHF
cdr3_nt: TGTGCCTACGGGACAGGGGGGAGTCAGCCCCAGCATTTT

clone_size: -
d_call: -
v_call: TRBV10-2
j_call: TRBJ1-4
cdr3_aa: CASNNGALNEKLFF
cdr3_nt: TGCGCCAGCAATAATGGGGCCCTGAATGAAAAACTGTTTTTT

clone_size: -
d_call: -
v_call: TRBV5-1
j_call: TRBJ2-7
cdr3_aa: CASSQGQDYSYEQYF
cdr3_nt: TGCGCCAGCAGTCAGGGGCAGGATTATTCCTACGAGCAGTACTTC

clone_size: few
d_call: -
v_call: TRBV10-2
j_call: TRBJ2-3
cdr3_aa: CASSGGAGGTDTQYF
cdr3_nt: TGCGCCAGCAGTGGTGGTGCCGGAGGCACAGATACGCAGTATTTT

clone_size: -
d_call: TRBD1
v_call: TRBV11-2
j_call: TRBJ1-2
cdr3_aa: CASSRTGDSNGYTF
cdr3_nt: TGTGCCAGCAGCCGGACGGGGGACAGCAATGGCTACACCTTC

clone_size: few
d_call: -
v_call: TRBV4-3
j_call: TRBJ2-7
cdr3_aa: CASSQVLDTNYEQYF
cdr3_nt: TGCGCCAGCAGCCAAGTTCTGGACACAAACTACGAGCAGTACTTC

clone_size: -
d_call: TRBD1
v_call: TRBV29-1
j_call: TRBJ2-7
cdr3_aa: CSVHRGPYEQYF
cdr3_nt: TGCAGCGTGCACAGGGGTCCCTACGAGCAGTACTTC

clone_size: few
d_call: -
v_call: TRBV29-1
j_call: TRBJ2-7
cdr3_aa: CSVEWDSNNFYEQYF
cdr3_nt: TGCAGCGTTGAATGGGACTCAAATAATTTCTACGAGCAGTACTTC

clone_size: -
d_call: TRBD2
v_call: TRBV6-6
j_call: TRBJ2-7
cdr3_aa: CASSARGDEQYF
cdr3_nt: TGTGCCAGCAGTGCTCGGGGGGACGAGCAGTACTTC

clone_size: -
d_call: -
v_call: TRBV13
j_call: TRBJ2-7
cdr3_aa: CASSHRTTRLSYEQYF
cdr3_nt: TGTGCCAGCAGCCACCGGACTACGCGACTCTCCTACGAGCAGTACTTC

clone_size: -
d_call: -
v_call: TRBV4-3
j_call: TRBJ2-1
cdr3_aa: CASSQQRRGSYNEQFF
cdr3_nt: TGCGCCAGCAGCCAACAGCGGCGTGGATCCTACAATGAGCAGTTCTTC

clone_size: -
d_call: TRBD2
v_call: TRBV2
j_call: TRBJ2-1
cdr3_aa: CASTSRGAGLNEQFF
cdr3_nt: TGTGCCAGCACCTCAAGGGGAGCGGGGTTAAATGAGCAGTTCTTC

clone_size: once
d_call: -
v_call: TRBV30
j_call: TRBJ2-7
cdr3_aa: CAGTSSSYEQYF
cdr3_nt: TGTGCCGGGACTTCGAGCTCCTACGAGCAGTACTTC

clone_size: -
d_call: -
v_call: TRBV6-5
j_call: TRBJ1-5
cdr3_aa: CASRDTLDQPQHF
cdr3_nt: TGTGCCAGCCGGGACACCTTGGATCAGCCCCAGCATTTT

clone_size: -
d_call: TRBD1
v_call: TRBV4-3
j_call: TRBJ1-2
cdr3_aa: CASSQEGNRGYGYTF
cdr3_nt: TGCGCCAGCAGCCAAGAGGGTAACAGGGGCTATGGCTACACCTTC

clone_size: -
d_call: TRBD1
v_call: TRBV5-1
j_call: TRBJ2-7
cdr3_aa: CASSLAIGQGYEQYF
cdr3_nt: TGCGCCAGCAGCTTGGCCATAGGACAGGGATACGAGCAGTACTTC

clone_size: -
d_call: -
v_call: TRBV4-1
j_call: TRBJ1-4
cdr3_aa: CASSQGRGRLLNEKLFF
cdr3_nt: TGCGCCAGCAGCCAAGGGAGGGGACGGCTACTGAATGAAAAACTGTTTTTT

clone_size: few
d_call: -
v_call: TRBV2
j_call: TRBJ2-7
cdr3_aa: CASSGHYEQYF
cdr3_nt: TGTGCCAGCAGTGGGCACTACGAGCAGTACTTC

clone_size: -
d_call: -
v_call: TRBV5-6
j_call: TRBJ1-4
cdr3_aa: CASSLVDEKLFF
cdr3_nt: TGTGCCAGCAGCTTAGTAGATGAAAAACTGTTTTTT

clone_size: -
d_call: TRBD2
v_call: TRBV6-4
j_call: TRBJ2-3
cdr3_aa: CASSTSSGSGTDTQYF
cdr3_nt: TGTGCCAGCAGTACTTCAAGCGGGAGCGGCACAGATACGCAGTATTTT

clone_size: few
d_call: TRBD1
v_call: TRBV10-3
j_call: TRBJ1-5
cdr3_aa: CAINIRDRGYSNQPQHF
cdr3_nt: TGTGCCATCAATATACGGGACAGGGGATATAGCAATCAGCCCCAGCATTTT

clone_size: few
d_call: -
v_call: TRBV5-1
j_call: TRBJ1-2
cdr3_aa: CASSLAARGSGYTF
cdr3_nt: TGCGCCAGCAGCTTGGCCGCCCGGGGGTCTGGCTACACCTTC

clone_size: -
d_call: -
v_call: TRBV10-3
j_call: TRBJ1-5
cdr3_aa: CAIREQGNNQPQHF
cdr3_nt: TGTGCCATCAGAGAGCAGGGGAACAATCAGCCCCAGCATTTT

clone_size: -
d_call: -
v_call: TRBV20-1
j_call: TRBJ1-2
cdr3_aa: CSARGAVGYTF
cdr3_nt: TGCAGTGCCCGCGGGGCGGTTGGCTACACCTTC

clone_size: -
d_call: TRBD1
v_call: TRBV28
j_call: TRBJ1-2
cdr3_aa: CASSYPGQGEGYTF
cdr3_nt: TGTGCCAGCAGTTACCCTGGACAGGGTGAAGGCTACACCTTC

clone_size: -
d_call: -
v_call: TRBV6-5
j_call: TRBJ1-1
cdr3_aa: CASSYFQGTEAFF
cdr3_nt: TGTGCCAGCAGTTACTTCCAGGGCACTGAAGCTTTCTTT

clone_size: -
d_call: -
v_call: TRBV4-1
j_call: TRBJ1-1
cdr3_aa: CASRWAGQTRNTEAFF
cdr3_nt: TGCGCCAGCAGGTGGGCAGGACAGACGAGGAACACTGAAGCTTTCTTT

clone_size: -
d_call: -
v_call: TRBV14
j_call: TRBJ2-5
cdr3_aa: CASSQRRETQYF
cdr3_nt: TGTGCCAGCAGCCAACGGCGGGAGACCCAGTACTTC

clone_size: -
d_call: -
v_call: TRBV5-4
j_call: TRBJ1-1
cdr3_aa: CASSPGRRNTEAFF
cdr3_nt: TGTGCCAGCAGCCCAGGGCGACGGAACACTGAAGCTTTCTTT

clone_size: -
d_call: -
v_call: TRBV6-5
j_call: TRBJ1-1
cdr3_aa: CASRRSMNTEAFF
cdr3_nt: TGTGCCAGCAGACGAAGCATGAACACTGAAGCTTTCTTT

clone_size: -
d_call: TRBD2
v_call: TRBV4-2
j_call: TRBJ2-4
cdr3_aa: CASSQWSGGSLENIQYF
cdr3_nt: TGTGCCAGCAGCCAGTGGTCGGGCGGGAGTCTCGAAAACATTCAGTACTTC

clone_size: -
d_call: -
v_call: TRBV6-5
j_call: TRBJ2-3
cdr3_aa: CASKEGAVYTDTQYF
cdr3_nt: TGTGCCAGCAAGGAGGGTGCGGTTTACACAGATACGCAGTATTTT

clone_size: few
d_call: TRBD1
v_call: TRBV29-1
j_call: TRBJ2-1
cdr3_aa: CSVPGQGLNEQFF
cdr3_nt: TGCAGCGTCCCGGGACAGGGCCTTAATGAGCAGTTCTTC

clone_size: -
d_call: -
v_call: TRBV5-1
j_call: TRBJ2-7
cdr3_aa: CASSLAGGLSEQYF
cdr3_nt: TGCGCCAGCAGCTTGGCCGGAGGCCTCTCCGAGCAGTACTTC

clone_size: -
d_call: -
v_call: TRBV9
j_call: TRBJ1-1
cdr3_aa: CASSVDGNTEAFF
cdr3_nt: TGTGCCAGCAGCGTAGATGGCAACACTGAAGCTTTCTTT

clone_size: -
d_call: -
v_call: TRBV30
j_call: TRBJ1-2
cdr3_aa: CAWGPGDGYTF
cdr3_nt: TGTGCCTGGGGGCCAGGGGACGGCTACACCTTC

clone_size: few
d_call: TRBD1
v_call: TRBV5-1
j_call: TRBJ2-7
cdr3_aa: CASSLQGYAYEQYF
cdr3_nt: TGCGCCAGCAGCTTACAGGGGTATGCCTACGAGCAGTACTTC

clone_size: few
d_call: TRBD2
v_call: TRBV10-1
j_call: TRBJ2-7
cdr3_aa: CASRIAGGTYEQYF
cdr3_nt: TGCGCCAGCAGGATAGCGGGAGGGACCTACGAGCAGTACTTC

clone_size: -
d_call: TRBD2
v_call: TRBV11-2
j_call: TRBJ2-5
cdr3_aa: CASRIRAGLAGETQYF
cdr3_nt: TGTGCCAGCAGGATCCGGGCCGGACTAGCGGGCGAGACCCAGTACTTC

clone_size: -
d_call: -
v_call: TRBV19
j_call: TRBJ1-3
cdr3_aa: CASRTTRNTIYF
cdr3_nt: TGTGCCAGTCGGACAACTAGAAACACCATATATTTT

clone_size: -
d_call: -
v_call: TRBV29-1
j_call: TRBJ2-2
cdr3_aa: CSASGQATGIDTGELFF
cdr3_nt: TGCAGCGCCTCTGGGCAGGCAACGGGGATCGACACCGGGGAGCTGTTTTTT